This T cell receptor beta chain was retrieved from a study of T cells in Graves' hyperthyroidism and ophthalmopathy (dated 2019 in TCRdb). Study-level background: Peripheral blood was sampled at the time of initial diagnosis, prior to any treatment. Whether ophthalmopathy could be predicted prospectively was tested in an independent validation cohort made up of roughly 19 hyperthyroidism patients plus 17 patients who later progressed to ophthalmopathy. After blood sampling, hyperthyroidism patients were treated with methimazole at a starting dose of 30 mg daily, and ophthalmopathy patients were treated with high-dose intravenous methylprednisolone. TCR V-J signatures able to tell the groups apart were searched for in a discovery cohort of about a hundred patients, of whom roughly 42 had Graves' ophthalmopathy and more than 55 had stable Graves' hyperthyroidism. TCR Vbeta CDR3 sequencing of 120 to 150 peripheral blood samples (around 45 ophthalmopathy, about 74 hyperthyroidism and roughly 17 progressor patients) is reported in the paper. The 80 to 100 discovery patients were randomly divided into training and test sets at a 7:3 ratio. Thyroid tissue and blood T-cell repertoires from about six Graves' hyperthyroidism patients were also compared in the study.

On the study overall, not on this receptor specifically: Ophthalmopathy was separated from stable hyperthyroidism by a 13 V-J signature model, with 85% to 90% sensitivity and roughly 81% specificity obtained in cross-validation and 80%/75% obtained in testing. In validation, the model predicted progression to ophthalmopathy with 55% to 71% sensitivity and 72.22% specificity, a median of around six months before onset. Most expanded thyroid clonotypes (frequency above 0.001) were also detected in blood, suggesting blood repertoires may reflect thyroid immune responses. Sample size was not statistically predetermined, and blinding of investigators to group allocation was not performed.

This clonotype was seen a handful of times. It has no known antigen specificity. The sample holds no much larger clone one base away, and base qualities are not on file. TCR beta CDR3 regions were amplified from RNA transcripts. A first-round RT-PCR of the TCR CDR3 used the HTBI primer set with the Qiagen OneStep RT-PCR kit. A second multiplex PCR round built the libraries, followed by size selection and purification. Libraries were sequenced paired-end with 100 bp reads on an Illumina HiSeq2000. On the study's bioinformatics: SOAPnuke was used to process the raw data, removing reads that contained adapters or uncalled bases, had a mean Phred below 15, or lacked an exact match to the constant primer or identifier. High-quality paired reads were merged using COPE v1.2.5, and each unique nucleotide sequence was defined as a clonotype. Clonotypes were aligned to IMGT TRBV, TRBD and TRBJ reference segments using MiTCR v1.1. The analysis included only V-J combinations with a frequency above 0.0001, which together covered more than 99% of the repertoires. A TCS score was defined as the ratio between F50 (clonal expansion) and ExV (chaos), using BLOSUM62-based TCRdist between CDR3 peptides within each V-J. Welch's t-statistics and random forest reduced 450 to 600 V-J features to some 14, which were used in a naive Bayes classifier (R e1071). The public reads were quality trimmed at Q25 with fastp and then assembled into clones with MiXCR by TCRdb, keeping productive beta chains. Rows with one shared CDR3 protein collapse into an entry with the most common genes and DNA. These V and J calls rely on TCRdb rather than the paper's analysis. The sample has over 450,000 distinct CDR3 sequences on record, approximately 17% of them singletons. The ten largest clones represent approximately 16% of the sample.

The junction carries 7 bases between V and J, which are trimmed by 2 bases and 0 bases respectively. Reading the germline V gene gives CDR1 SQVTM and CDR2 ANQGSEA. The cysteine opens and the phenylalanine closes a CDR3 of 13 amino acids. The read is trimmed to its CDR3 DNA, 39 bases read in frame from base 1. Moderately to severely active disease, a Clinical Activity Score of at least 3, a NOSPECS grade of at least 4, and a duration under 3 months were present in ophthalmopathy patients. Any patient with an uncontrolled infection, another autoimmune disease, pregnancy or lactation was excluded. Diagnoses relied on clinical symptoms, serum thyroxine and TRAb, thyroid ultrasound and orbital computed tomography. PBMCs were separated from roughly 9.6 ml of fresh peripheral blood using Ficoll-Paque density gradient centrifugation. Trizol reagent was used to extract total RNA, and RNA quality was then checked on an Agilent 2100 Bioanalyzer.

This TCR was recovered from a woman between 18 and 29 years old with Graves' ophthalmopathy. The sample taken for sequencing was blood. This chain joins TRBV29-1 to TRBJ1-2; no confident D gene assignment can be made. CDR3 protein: CSVELTANYGYTF. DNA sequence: TGCAGCGTTGAACTAACAGCTAACTATGGCTACACCTTC.